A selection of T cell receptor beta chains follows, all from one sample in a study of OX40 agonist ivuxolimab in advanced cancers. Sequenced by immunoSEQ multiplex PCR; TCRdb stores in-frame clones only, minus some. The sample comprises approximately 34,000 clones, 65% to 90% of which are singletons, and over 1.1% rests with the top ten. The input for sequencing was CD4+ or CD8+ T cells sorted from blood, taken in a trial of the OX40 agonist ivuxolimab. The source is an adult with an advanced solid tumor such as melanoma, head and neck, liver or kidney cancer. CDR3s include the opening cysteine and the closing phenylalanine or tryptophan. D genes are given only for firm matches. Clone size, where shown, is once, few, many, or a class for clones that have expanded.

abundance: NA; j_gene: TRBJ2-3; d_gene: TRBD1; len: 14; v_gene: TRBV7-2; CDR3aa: CASSLDRSPDTQYF; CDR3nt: TGTGCCAGCAGCTTGGACAGGTCGCCAGATACGCAGTATTTT
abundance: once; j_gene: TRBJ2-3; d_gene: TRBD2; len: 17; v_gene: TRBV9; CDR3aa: CASSVGTLAGAPDTQYF; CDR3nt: TGTGCCAGCAGCGTAGGCACACTAGCGGGAGCTCCAGATACGCAGTATTTT
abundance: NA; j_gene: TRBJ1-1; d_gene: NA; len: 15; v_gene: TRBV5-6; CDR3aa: CASSLAAAPGTEAFF; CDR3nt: TGTGCCAGCAGCTTGGCCGCGGCACCGGGGACTGAAGCTTTCTTT
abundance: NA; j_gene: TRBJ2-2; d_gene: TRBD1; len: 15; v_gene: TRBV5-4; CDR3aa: CASSLDRGWTGELFF; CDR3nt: TGTGCCAGCAGCTTGGACAGGGGTTGGACCGGGGAGCTGTTTTTT
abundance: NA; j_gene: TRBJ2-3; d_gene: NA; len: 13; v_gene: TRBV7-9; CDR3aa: CASSPRGPDTQYF; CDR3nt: TGTGCCAGCAGTCCTAGGGGTCCAGATACGCAGTATTTT
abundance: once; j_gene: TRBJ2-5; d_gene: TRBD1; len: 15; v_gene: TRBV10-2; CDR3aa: CASRGTGIRQETQYF; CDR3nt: TGCGCCAGCAGGGGGACAGGGATCAGACAAGAGACCCAGTACTTC
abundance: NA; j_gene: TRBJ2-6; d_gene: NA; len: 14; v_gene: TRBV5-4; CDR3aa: CASSLVSGVNVLTF; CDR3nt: TGTGCCAGCAGCTTGGTTTCTGGAGTCAACGTCCTGACTTTC
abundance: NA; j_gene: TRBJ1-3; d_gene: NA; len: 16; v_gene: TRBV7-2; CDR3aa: CASSWGHPSSGNTIYF; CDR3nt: TGTGCCAGCAGCTGGGGACACCCGAGCTCTGGAAACACCATATATTTT
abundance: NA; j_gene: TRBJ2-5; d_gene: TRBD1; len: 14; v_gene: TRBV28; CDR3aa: CASSLIGGGKTQYF; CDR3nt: TGTGCCAGCAGTTTAATAGGGGGCGGAAAGACCCAGTACTTC
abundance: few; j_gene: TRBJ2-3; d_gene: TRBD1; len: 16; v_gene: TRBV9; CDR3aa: CASSSTGQTSTDTQYF; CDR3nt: TGTGCCAGCAGCTCCACGGGACAGACTAGCACAGATACGCAGTATTTT
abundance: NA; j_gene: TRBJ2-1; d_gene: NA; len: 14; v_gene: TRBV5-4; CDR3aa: CASSLGGRINEQFF; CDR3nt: TGTGCCAGCAGCTTGGGAGGTAGGATTAATGAGCAGTTCTTC
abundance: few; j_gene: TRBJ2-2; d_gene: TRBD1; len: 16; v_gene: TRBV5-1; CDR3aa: CASSLPTGGSAGELFF; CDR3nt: TGCGCCAGCAGCTTGCCCACAGGGGGGTCCGCCGGGGAGCTGTTTTTT
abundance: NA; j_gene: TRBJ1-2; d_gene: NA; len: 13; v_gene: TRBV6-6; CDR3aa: CASSSSVKNGYTF; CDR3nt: TGTGCCAGCAGTTCCTCGGTGAAGAATGGCTACACCTTC
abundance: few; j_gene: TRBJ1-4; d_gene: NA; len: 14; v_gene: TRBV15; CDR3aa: CATSREGIGEKLFF; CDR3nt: TGTGCCACCAGCAGAGAGGGAATAGGGGAAAAACTGTTTTTT
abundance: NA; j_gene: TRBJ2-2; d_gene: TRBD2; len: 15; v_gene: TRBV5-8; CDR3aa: CASSLLAANTGELFF; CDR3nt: TGTGCCAGCAGCTTGCTAGCGGCGAACACCGGGGAGCTGTTTTTT
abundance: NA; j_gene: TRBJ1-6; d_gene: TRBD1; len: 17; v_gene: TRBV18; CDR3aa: CASSPSQQGISNSPLHF; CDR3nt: TGTGCCAGCTCACCCTCACAACAGGGGATTAGTAATTCACCCCTCCACTTT
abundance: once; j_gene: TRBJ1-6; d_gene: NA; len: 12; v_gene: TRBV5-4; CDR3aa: CASSLQNSPLHF; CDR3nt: TGTGCCAGCAGCTTGCAAAATTCACCCCTCCACTTT
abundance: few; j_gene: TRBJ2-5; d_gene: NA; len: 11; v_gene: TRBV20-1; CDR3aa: CSARGRETQYF; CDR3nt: TGCAGTGCTAGAGGGAGGGAGACCCAGTACTTC
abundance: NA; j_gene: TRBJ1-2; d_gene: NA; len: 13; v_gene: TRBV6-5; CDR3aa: CASSARSRVGYTF; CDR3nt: TGTGCCAGCAGTGCCCGGAGCAGGGTTGGCTACACCTTC
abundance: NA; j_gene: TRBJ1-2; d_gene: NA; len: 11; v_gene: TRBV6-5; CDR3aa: CASSENYGYTF; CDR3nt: TGTGCCAGCAGTGAGAACTATGGCTACACCTTC
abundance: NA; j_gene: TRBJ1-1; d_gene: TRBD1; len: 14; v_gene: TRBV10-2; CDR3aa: CASSGTGTNTEAFF; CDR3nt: TGCGCCAGCAGTGGGACAGGAACGAACACTGAAGCTTTCTTT
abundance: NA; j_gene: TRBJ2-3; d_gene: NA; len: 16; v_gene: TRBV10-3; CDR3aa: CAISEDLGARKNTQYF; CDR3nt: TGTGCCATCAGTGAGGATTTGGGGGCGCGAAAAAATACGCAGTATTTT
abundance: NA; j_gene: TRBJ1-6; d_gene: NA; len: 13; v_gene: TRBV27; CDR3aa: CATQSSYNSPLHF; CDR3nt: TGTGCCACCCAGAGCTCCTATAATTCACCCCTCCACTTT
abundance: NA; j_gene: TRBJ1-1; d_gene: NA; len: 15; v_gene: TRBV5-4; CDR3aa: CASSLGGGLNTEAFF; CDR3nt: TGTGCCAGCAGCTTGGGGGGGGGCTTGAACACTGAAGCTTTCTTT
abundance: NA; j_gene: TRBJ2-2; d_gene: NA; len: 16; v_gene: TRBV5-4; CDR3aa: CASSYPGDRDAGELFF; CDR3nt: TGTGCCAGCAGCTATCCGGGAGACAGGGACGCCGGGGAGCTGTTTTTT
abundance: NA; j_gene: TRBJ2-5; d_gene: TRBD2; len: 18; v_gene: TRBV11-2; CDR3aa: CASSLDGLAVGGQETQYF; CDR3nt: TGTGCCAGCAGCTTAGATGGACTAGCAGTTGGGGGGCAAGAGACCCAGTACTTC
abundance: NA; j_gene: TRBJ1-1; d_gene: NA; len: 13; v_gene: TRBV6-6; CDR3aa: CASSYSGGTEAFF; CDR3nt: TGTGCCAGCAGTTACTCGGGGGGCACTGAAGCTTTCTTT
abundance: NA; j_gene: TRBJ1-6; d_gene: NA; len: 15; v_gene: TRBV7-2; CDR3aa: CASSPRALPGSPLHF; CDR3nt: TGTGCCAGCAGCCCACGGGCCCTGCCGGGGTCACCCCTCCACTTT
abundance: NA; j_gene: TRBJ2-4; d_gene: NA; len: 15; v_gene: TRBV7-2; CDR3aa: CASSLEWTTPFTQYF; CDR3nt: TGTGCCAGCAGCTTAGAGTGGACAACACCTTTCACTCAGTACTTC
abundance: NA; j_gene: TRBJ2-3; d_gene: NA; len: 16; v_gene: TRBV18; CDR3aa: CASSPGPDPRTDTQYF; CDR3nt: TGTGCCAGCTCACCAGGGCCCGACCCTAGGACAGATACGCAGTATTTT
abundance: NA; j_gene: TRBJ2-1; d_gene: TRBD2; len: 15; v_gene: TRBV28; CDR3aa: CASSPGTSGSNEQFF; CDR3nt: TGTGCCAGCAGTCCAGGGACTAGCGGGAGCAATGAGCAGTTCTTC
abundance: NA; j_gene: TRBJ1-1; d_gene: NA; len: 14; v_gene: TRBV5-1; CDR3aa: CASSSTKRDTEAFF; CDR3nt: TGCGCCAGCAGCTCGACTAAACGAGACACTGAAGCTTTCTTT
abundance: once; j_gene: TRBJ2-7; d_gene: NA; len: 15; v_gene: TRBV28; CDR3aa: CASSPTWGRHYEQYF; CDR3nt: TGTGCCAGCAGTCCCACCTGGGGGCGCCACTACGAGCAGTACTTC
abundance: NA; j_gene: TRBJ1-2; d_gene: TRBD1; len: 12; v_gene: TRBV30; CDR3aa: CAGGRGRSGYTF; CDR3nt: TGTGCTGGGGGCAGGGGGCGTTCTGGCTACACCTTC
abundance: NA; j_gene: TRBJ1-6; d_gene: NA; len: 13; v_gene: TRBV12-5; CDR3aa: CATGTEANSPLHF; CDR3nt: TGTGCGACTGGTACAGAGGCTAATTCACCCCTCCACTTT
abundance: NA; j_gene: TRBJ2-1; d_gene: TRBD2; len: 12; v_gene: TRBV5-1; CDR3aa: CASSLEAGGPIF; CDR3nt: TGCGCCAGCAGCTTGGAAGCGGGAGGGCCCATCTTC
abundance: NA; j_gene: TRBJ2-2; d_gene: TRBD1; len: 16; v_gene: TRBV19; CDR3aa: CASSPGDRVVTGELFF; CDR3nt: TGTGCCAGTAGTCCCGGGGACAGGGTGGTGACCGGGGAGCTGTTTTTT
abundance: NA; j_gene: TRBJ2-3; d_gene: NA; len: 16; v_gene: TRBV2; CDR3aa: CASSAQGLGFGDTQYF; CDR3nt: TGTGCCAGCAGTGCCCAGGGGTTGGGATTTGGAGATACGCAGTATTTT
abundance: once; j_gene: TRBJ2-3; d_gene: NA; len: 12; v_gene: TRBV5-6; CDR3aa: CASSRDPDTQYF; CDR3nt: TGTGCCAGCAGTCGGGACCCAGATACGCAGTATTTT
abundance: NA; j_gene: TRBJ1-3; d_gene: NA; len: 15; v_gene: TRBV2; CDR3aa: CASSVDTSSGNTIYF; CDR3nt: TGTGCCAGCAGTGTTGACACCAGCTCTGGAAACACCATATATTTT
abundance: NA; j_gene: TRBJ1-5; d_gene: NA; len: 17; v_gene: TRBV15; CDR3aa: CATSRDGRRSSNQPQHF; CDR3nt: TGTGCCACCAGCAGAGATGGTCGGCGCAGTAGCAATCAGCCCCAGCATTTT
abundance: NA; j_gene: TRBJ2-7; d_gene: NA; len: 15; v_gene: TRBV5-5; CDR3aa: CASSLHGGLSYEQYF; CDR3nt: TGTGCCAGCAGCCTACACGGGGGCCTCTCCTACGAGCAGTACTTC
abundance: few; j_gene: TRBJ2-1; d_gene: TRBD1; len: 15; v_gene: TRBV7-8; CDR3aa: CASSLVDRRYNEQFF; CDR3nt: TGTGCCAGCAGCTTAGTGGACAGGAGATACAATGAGCAGTTCTTC
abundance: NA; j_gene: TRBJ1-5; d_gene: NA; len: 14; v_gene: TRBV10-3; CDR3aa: CAISESGGIQPQHF; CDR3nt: TGTGCCATCAGTGAGTCAGGGGGGATCCAGCCCCAGCATTTT
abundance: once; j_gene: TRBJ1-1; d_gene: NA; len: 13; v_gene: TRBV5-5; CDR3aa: CASSFSGDTEAFF; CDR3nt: TGTGCCAGCAGCTTTTCGGGGGACACTGAAGCTTTCTTT